These 9 T cell receptor beta chains share one sample of origin, sequenced in a study of blood T cell repertoires in COVID-19. Sequencing used immunoSEQ multiplex PCR; TCRdb keeps in-frame clones, though not all of them. The table lists roughly 200,000 clones, roughly 77% of them singletons. The sequencing input was peripheral blood. Every receptor here comes from a woman over 75 with COVID-19, enrolled during active disease.

J is TRBJ2-5 and V is TRBV5-1, with 7 bases identical to TRBD2. Germline V gene data show CDR1 as SGHRS and CDR2 as YFSETQ. This CDR3 has 14 residues. J lost 3 bases, V lost 3 bases, and 5 bases had no gene match. Here the CDR3 DNA reads TGCGCCAGCAGCTCTGCTAGCGGTGAAGAGACCCAGTACTTC. Encoded protein: CASSSASGEETQYF.

V and J are TRBV4-2 and TRBJ2-7, with 7 positions matching TRBD1. Looked up from germline, CDR1 is LGHNA and CDR2 is YNFKEQ. V lost 4 bases to trimming and J lost 6 bases; unmatched junction nucleotides: 12. The CDR3 loop spans 15 amino acids. The CDR3 coding sequence is TGTGCCAGCAGCCCTCGTAGAGGGGGCAGAGGCGAGCAGTACTTC. As protein: CASSPRRGGRGEQYF.

This chain links TRBV18 with TRBJ2-2, with a weak D call TRBD1 (5 bases). The germline V gene has CDR1 KGHSH and CDR2 LQKENI. CDR3 length: 13 amino acids. Trimming removed 0 bases from V and 6 bases from J, with 5 bases in between. CDR3 DNA: TGTGCCAGCTCACCACCAGGGGCCGGGGAGCTGTTTTTT. It encodes CASSPPGAGELFF.

V gene TRBV4-1 combines with J gene TRBJ2-4; unclear D gene. Germline-derived CDR1 and CDR2 are MGHRA and YSYEKL. Trimming took off 1 base at V and 4 bases at J, with 11 bases between the two ends. The CDR3 sequence is 15 residues long. This CDR3 reads CASSQVQAQKNIQYF. The CDR3 DNA sequence: TGCGCCAGCAGCCAAGTGCAGGCGCAGAAAAACATTCAGTACTTC.

The V gene is TRBV30, the J gene TRBJ1-4; 7 bases are a match to TRBD1. This CDR3 is built from 16 residues. Trimming removed 3 bases from V and 6 bases from J; junction bases left unmatched: 13. Looked up from germline, CDR1 is GTSNPN and CDR2 is SVGIG (reference sequence). CDR3 nucleotide sequence: TGTGCCTGGAGGCACACCCCAGGGGGACCCTATGAAAAACTGTTTTTT. This codes for CAWRHTPGGPYEKLFF.

V is TRBV20-1 and J is TRBJ1-2; D might be TRBD1 (6 bases). Trimming shortened V by 6 bases and J by 5 bases, and 7 bases separated the two germline ends. Germline CDR1 reads DFQATT; CDR2 reads SNEGSKA (reference sequence). This CDR3 comprises 10 residues. DNA of the CDR3: TGCAGTGCCAGGGGATATGGCTACACCTTC. Encoded protein: CSARGYGYTF.

The chain carries TRBV3-1 (or the pseudogene TRBV3-2) and TRBJ2-3, with 10 bases lining up with TRBD2. The CDR3 is 17 residues long. V gave up 0 bases and J gave up 6 bases; unmatched junction bases: 9. The germline V gene has CDR1 LGHDT and CDR2 YNNKEL (reference sequence). The CDR3 DNA follows: TGTGCCAGCAGCCAAGATCCCAGCGGGGGGGCACGGGATACGCAGTATTTT. Amino acid sequence: CASSQDPSGGARDTQYF.

The chain carries TRBV30 and TRBJ2-3; no clear D gene. Germline CDR1 reads GTSNPN; CDR2 reads SVGIG (reference sequence). The CDR3 extends over 13 amino acids. The germline V and J ends were trimmed by 4 bases and 0 bases, with 8 bases remaining between them. The CDR3 DNA is TGTGCCTGGACAGGCCGCAGCACAGATACGCAGTATTTT. Translating gives CAWTGRSTDTQYF. The full variable domain, rest sourced from reference TRBV30 and TRBJ2-3, is SQTIHQWPATLVQPVGSPLSLECTVEGTSNPNLYWYRQAAGRGLQLLFYSVGIGQISSEVPQNLSASRPQDRQFILSSKKLLLSDSGFYLCAWTGRSTDTQYFGPGTRLTVL.

As DNA, the CDR3 is TGTGCCAGCAGCCAGGGGAATAATTCACCCCTCCACTTT. This gives the protein CASSQGNNSPLHF. The chain has TRBV2 and TRBJ1-6; a weak D match, TRBD1 (6 bases). The CDR3 sequence is 13 residues long. V was clipped by 6 bases and J by 5 bases, with 8 bases between them. The germline V gene encodes CDR1 SNHLY and CDR2 FYNNEI.